Presented here are 10 T cell receptor beta chains from one specimen sequenced in a study of T cells in Graves' hyperthyroidism and ophthalmopathy. Amplification yielded TCR beta CDR3 regions, with RNA transcripts as the source. Initially, a first-round RT-PCR of the TCR CDR3 employed the HTBI primer set. TCRdb re-analysed the multiplex PCR reads in MiXCR, keeping a single row per CDR3 protein. This table holds some 720,000 distinct CDR3 sequences, about a sixth found once. The sequencing sample was made of blood. The receptors shown here come from a man younger than 35 with Graves' hyperthyroidism.

Ten or more counts support this clonotype. This chain connects TRBV20-1 to TRBJ2-7; 9 nucleotides agree with TRBD2. The CDR3 runs to 14 residues. Germline V gives CDR1 DFQATT, CDR2 SNEGSKA (reference sequence). The V gene end was trimmed by 5 bases and the J gene end by 1 base; junction bases not matched to a gene: 6. The CDR3 spells CSAGREGRSYEQYF. CDR3 in DNA: TGCAGTGCTGGGCGGGAGGGAAGGTCCTACGAGCAGTACTTC.

This clonotype was counted ten times or more. The J gene is TRBJ2-5, the V gene TRBV28, with 9 bases fitting TRBD2. Per the germline V gene, CDR1 is MDHEN and CDR2 is SYDVKM. After removal of 7 bases from V and 7 bases from J, the junction contained 10 bases not matched to a gene. The CDR3 runs to 14 residues. CDR3 sequence reads: CASTSSGARGTQYF. The DNA for the CDR3 is TGTGCCAGCACTTCTAGCGGGGCCCGGGGGACCCAGTACTTC.

Ten or more counts support this clonotype. Here the CDR3 reads CASSLYGQFEAFF. The CDR3 DNA is TGTGCCAGCAGTTTATACGGACAGTTTGAAGCTTTCTTT. The chain carries TRBV28 and TRBJ1-1; maybe TRBD1 (6 bases). The CDR3 contains 13 residues. V was clipped by 1 base and J by 7 bases, with 10 bases between them. The V gene's germline CDR1 is MDHEN and CDR2 SYDVKM.

The rearrangement joins TRBV7-2 to TRBJ2-7, with 8 nucleotides matching TRBD1. The CDR3 runs 14 residues. V lost 3 bases and J lost 6; bases outside the gene matches: 7. The germline V gene has CDR1 SGHTA and CDR2 FQGNSA. CDR3 DNA: TGTGCCAGCAGCTTTGTGGCAGGGGGCCGCGAGCAGTACTTC. It specifies CASSFVAGGREQYF.

This clonotype was seen only a few times. The chain carries TRBV19 and TRBJ2-2, with D perhaps matching TRBD1 (6 bases). This CDR3 spans 12 amino acids. CDR1 LNHDA and CDR2 SQIVND come from the germline V gene (reference sequence). V lost 10 bases to trimming and J lost 4 bases, with 10 bases between them. The chain's CDR3 is CANRRGTGELFF. In DNA, the CDR3 is TGTGCCAATCGCAGGGGCACCGGGGAGCTGTTTTTT.

This clonotype was counted a few times. The rearrangement links TRBV6-4 to TRBJ2-7, with 8 bases aligning to TRBD1. Losses at the gene ends were 8 bases for V and 7 bases for J; bases not matched to a gene: 13. The CDR3 is 14 residues long. Germline-derived CDR1 and CDR2 are MRHNA and SNTAGT. The CDR3 sequence: CASQPQGGVGEQYF. As DNA, the CDR3 is TGTGCCAGCCAGCCACAGGGGGGTGTTGGGGAGCAGTACTTC.

This clonotype appeared many times. CDR3 DNA sequence: TGTGCCAGCAGCCCCTTTTCCGTGAGCTCCTACGAGCAGTACTTC. The encoded protein is CASSPFSVSSYEQYF. The chain recombines TRBV27 with TRBJ2-7, with no clear D. Germline values: CDR1 MNHEY, CDR2 SMNVEV (reference sequence). The CDR3 has 15 amino acids. V gave up 6 bases and J gave up 0 bases, with 15 bases separating them.

V is TRBV19 and J is TRBJ2-7, with 7 bases identical to TRBD1. The CDR3 is made up of 16 amino acids. The J segment lost 3 bases and the V segment lost 3 bases, leaving 11 bases of the junction unmatched. Germline V gene data show CDR1 as LNHDA and CDR2 as SQIVND (reference sequence). The CDR3 DNA reads TGTGCCAGTAGTATCGGGACAGAACTCCTCCACTACGAGCAGTACTTC. Protein sequence: CASSIGTELLHYEQYF.

The sample holds a few counts of this clonotype. The chain couples TRBV20-1 to TRBJ1-1; no firm D call. The length of the CDR3 is 14 residues. V dropped 4 bases and J dropped 4 bases, with 16 bases sitting between them. Per germline, CDR1 DFQATT and CDR2 SNEGSKA (reference sequence). The CDR3, as DNA: TGCAGTGCTAACAGCGGGCCCTGGGGCACTGAAGCTTTCTTT. It encodes CSANSGPWGTEAFF.

This chain links TRBV29-1 with TRBJ2-1, with TRBD2 matching over 12 bases. This CDR3 contains 15 residues. V was clipped by 6 bases and J by 5 bases; unmatched bases: 8. Germline V gene sequence: CDR1 SQVTM, CDR2 ANQGSEA. The CDR3 DNA reads as TGCAGCGTCCCAACTAGCGGGAGGTCCAACAATGAGCAGTTCTTC. This translates into CSVPTSGRSNNEQFF.